One sample yielded the 14 T cell receptor beta chains listed below, sequenced in a study of cytomegalovirus exposure and HLA in healthy donors. The PCR made use of 60 Vbeta and 13 Jbeta primers. Assay: immunoSEQ multiplex PCR; the TCRdb copy retains only in-frame clones and omits some. The sample holds 150,000 to 200,000 clones, roughly 72% seen once. The source material was PBMCs. Source of these receptors: a middle-aged woman in good health and CMV-seronegative.

The V call is TRBV29-1, the J call TRBJ2-1; 10 bases agree with TRBD1. The CDR3 is 11 amino acids. Trimming cost V 7 bases and J 10 bases; bases outside gene matches: 4. Germline assignment: CDR1 SQVTM and CDR2 ANQGSEA. The CDR3 DNA sequence: TGCAGCGGGGACAGGGGAGGCGAGCAGTTCTTC. Protein sequence: CSGDRGGEQFF.

This clone was found once. V usage is TRBV5-1 and J usage is TRBJ2-1, with TRBD2 as a possible D gene (5 bases). Germline CDR1 is SGHRS and CDR2 is YFSETQ. The CDR3 is made up of 13 amino acids. V lost 2 bases and J 7 bases, leaving 10 bases between the germline ends. The CDR3 region is CASSFLATNEQFF. Written as DNA, the CDR3 is TGCGCCAGCAGCTTTCTAGCCACAAATGAGCAGTTCTTC.

The J gene is TRBJ2-6, the V gene TRBV7-9; D not resolved. Germline V gene data show CDR1 as SEHNR and CDR2 as FQNEAQ (reference sequence). V was pared by 3 bases and J by 0 bases, with 3 bases between. This CDR3 has 14 residues. CDR3 protein: CASSFNSGANVLTF. The CDR3 region has the DNA TGTGCCAGCAGCTTCAACTCTGGGGCCAACGTCCTGACTTTC.

This rearrangement joins TRBV19 to TRBJ1-5; 7 bases match TRBD1. Trimming cost V 9 bases and J 6 bases; bases outside gene matches: 11. Germline loops: CDR1 LNHDA, CDR2 SQIVND (reference sequence). The CDR3 covers 14 residues. CDR3 nucleotide sequence: TGTGCCAGCCAAGACAGGGCTAGGGGTCAGCCCCAGCATTTT. It encodes CASQDRARGQPQHF. The whole variable domain, filled in from reference TRBV19 and TRBJ1-5, reads DGGITQSPKYLFRKEGQNVTLSCEQNLNHDAMYWYRQDPGQGLRLIYYSQIVNDFQKGDIAEGYSVSREKKESFPLTVTSAQKNPTAFYLCASQDRARGQPQHFGDGTRLSIL.

The rearrangement links TRBV19 to TRBJ2-1, with a weak D call TRBD2 (6 bases). Germline V gene sequence: CDR1 LNHDA, CDR2 SQIVND (reference sequence). CDR3 length equals 14 residues. Trimming pared 2 bases from V and 7 bases from J, leaving 12 bases between. The chain's CDR3 is CASSILGGGNEQFF. CDR3 in DNA: TGTGCCAGTAGTATACTGGGGGGAGGAAATGAGCAGTTCTTC. Combining the CDR3 with reference TRBV19 and TRBJ2-1 gives the whole variable domain DGGITQSPKYLFRKEGQNVTLSCEQNLNHDAMYWYRQDPGQGLRLIYYSQIVNDFQKGDIAEGYSVSREKKESFPLTVTSAQKNPTAFYLCASSILGGGNEQFFGPGTRLTVL.

This clone appeared a single time. The V and J genes are TRBV28 and TRBJ2-5, with 9 nucleotides matching TRBD1. The CDR3 is made up of 14 amino acids. After removal of 10 bases from V and 4 bases from J, the junction contained 10 bases not matched to a gene. CDR1 is MDHEN, CDR2 SYDVKM, per germline. The CDR3 DNA follows: TGTGCCACACTGACAGGGGGAGATGTAGAGACCCAGTACTTC. The encoded protein is CATLTGGDVETQYF.

The chain couples TRBV6-1 to TRBJ1-3; D is undetermined. V lost 4 bases and J lost 4, with 14 bases in between. Germline V gives CDR1 MNHNS, CDR2 SASEGT. The CDR3 has 15 residues. The CDR3 region is CASSALEGAGNTIYF. In DNA form, the CDR3 reads TGTGCCAGCAGTGCCCTCGAGGGCGCGGGAAACACCATATATTTT.

This chain links TRBV18 with TRBJ2-7; maybe TRBD1 (5 bases). This CDR3 is built from 13 residues. Per germline, CDR1 KGHSH and CDR2 LQKENI. Trimming removed 3 bases from V and 1 base from J, with 7 bases in between. The CDR3: CASSPGQSYEQYF. The CDR3 DNA is TGTGCCAGCTCACCCGGACAATCCTACGAGCAGTACTTC.

V and J are TRBV6-5 and TRBJ1-1; 8 bases line up with TRBD1. The length of the CDR3 is 14 residues. In germline, CDR1 is MNHEY, CDR2 SVGAGI. V trimming: 6 bases; J trimming: 5 bases; junction bases outside the gene matches: 8. DNA for the CDR3: TGTGCCAGCAGGGCGGACAGGGCGGGGACTGAAGCTTTCTTT. Residues: CASRADRAGTEAFF.

The V gene is TRBV7-9, the J gene TRBJ1-5; 9 bases are a match to TRBD1. The CDR3 runs 15 residues. The V segment lost 1 base and the J segment 5 bases; nucleotides outside the gene matches: 3. The germline V gene has CDR1 SEHNR and CDR2 FQNEAQ (reference sequence). The CDR3 nucleotides read TGTGCCAGCAGCTTAGGGGACAGGGCTTATCAGCCCCAGCATTTT. It specifies CASSLGDRAYQPQHF.

The chain employs TRBV20-1 and TRBJ2-7; a possible D gene is TRBD1 (8 bases). The CDR3 has 11 residues. The ends were cut back, 5 bases at V and 7 bases at J, with 12 bases in the middle. CDR1 and CDR2 from the germline V gene are DFQATT and SNEGSKA (reference sequence). The CDR3 loop is CSAHRGGEQYF. The CDR3 DNA reads as TGCAGTGCTCACAGGGGGGGGGAGCAGTACTTC.

This clone has more than one count but fewer than ten. DNA of the CDR3: TGTGCCAGCACCCCCCTGACTAGCGACTACAATGAGCAGTTCTTC. This encodes CASTPLTSDYNEQFF. The rearrangement links TRBV9 to TRBJ2-1; 8 positions match TRBD2. Germline-derived CDR1 and CDR2 are SGDLS and YYNGEE. V lost 6 bases to trimming and J lost 3 bases; unmatched junction nucleotides: 8. There are 15 residues in the CDR3.

The genes are TRBV6-1 and TRBJ2-3; D is perhaps TRBD2 (7 bases). Germline V gene sequence: CDR1 MNHNS, CDR2 SASEGT. The CDR3 is 14 amino acids. V shed 8 bases and J shed 4 bases, with 16 bases lying between them. As DNA, the CDR3 is TGTGCCAGCCGGGGAGGGGGAGTCGCAGATACGCAGTATTTT. Translation gives CASRGGGVADTQYF.

The chain recombines TRBV7-9 with TRBJ2-3, with 8 bases that match TRBD2. The CDR3 length is 16 residues. Germline V lookup: CDR1 SEHNR, CDR2 FQNEAQ (reference sequence). Losses at the gene ends were 6 bases for V and 6 bases for J; bases not matched to a gene: 14. The CDR3 region is CASSSTGRAGSDTQYF. Written as DNA, the CDR3 is TGTGCCAGCAGTTCAACCGGGAGGGCCGGGTCTGATACGCAGTATTTT.